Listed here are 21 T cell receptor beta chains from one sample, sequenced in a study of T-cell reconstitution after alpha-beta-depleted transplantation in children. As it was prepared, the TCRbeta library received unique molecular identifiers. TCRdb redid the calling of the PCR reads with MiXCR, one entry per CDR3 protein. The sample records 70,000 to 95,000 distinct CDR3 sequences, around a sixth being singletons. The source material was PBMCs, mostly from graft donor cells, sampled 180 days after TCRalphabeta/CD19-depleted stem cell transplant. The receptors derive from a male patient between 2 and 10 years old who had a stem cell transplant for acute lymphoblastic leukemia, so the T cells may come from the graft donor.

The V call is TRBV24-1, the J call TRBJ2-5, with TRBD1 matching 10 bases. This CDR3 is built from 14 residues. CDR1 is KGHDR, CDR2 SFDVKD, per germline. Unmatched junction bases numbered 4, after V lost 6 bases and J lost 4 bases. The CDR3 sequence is CATSPGTGAETQYF. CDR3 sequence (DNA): TGTGCCACCAGTCCCGGGACAGGGGCAGAGACCCAGTACTTC.

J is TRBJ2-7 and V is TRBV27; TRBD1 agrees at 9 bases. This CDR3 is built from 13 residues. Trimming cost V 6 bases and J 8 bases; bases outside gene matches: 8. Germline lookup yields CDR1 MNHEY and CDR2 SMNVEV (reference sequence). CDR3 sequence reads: CASSRDRATKQYF. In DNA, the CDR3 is TGTGCCAGCAGCCGGGACAGGGCCACCAAGCAGTACTTC.

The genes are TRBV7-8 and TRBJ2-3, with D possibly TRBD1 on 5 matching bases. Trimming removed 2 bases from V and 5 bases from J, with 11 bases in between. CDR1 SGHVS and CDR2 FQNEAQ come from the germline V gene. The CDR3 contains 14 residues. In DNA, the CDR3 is TGTGCCAGCAGCTTAAAGGGGTGGGAAGATACGCAGTATTTT. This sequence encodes CASSLKGWEDTQYF.

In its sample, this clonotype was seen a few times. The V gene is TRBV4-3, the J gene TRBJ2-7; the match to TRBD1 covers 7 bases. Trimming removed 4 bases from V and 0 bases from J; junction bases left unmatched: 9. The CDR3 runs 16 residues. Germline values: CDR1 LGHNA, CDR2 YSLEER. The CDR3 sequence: CASSPAGTATSYEQYF. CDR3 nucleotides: TGCGCCAGCAGCCCAGCCGGGACAGCAACCTCCTACGAGCAGTACTTC.

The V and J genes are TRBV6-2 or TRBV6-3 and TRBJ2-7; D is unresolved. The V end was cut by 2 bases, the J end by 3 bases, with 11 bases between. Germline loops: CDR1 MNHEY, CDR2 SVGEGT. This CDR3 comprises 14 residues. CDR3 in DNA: TGTGCCAGCAGTTACGAGGCCATAGACTACGAGCAGTACTTC. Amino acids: CASSYEAIDYEQYF.

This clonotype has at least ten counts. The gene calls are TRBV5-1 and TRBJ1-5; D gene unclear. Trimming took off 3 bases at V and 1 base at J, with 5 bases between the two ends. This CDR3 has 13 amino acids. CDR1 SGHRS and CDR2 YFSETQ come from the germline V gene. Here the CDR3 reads CASSSDSNQPQHF. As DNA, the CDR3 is TGCGCCAGCAGCTCGGACAGCAATCAGCCCCAGCATTTT.

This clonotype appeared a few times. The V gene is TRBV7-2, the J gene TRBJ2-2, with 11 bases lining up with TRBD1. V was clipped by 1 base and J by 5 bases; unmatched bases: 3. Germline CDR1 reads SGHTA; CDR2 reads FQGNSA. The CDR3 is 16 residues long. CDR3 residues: CASSLGTGGRTGELFF. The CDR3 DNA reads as TGTGCCAGCAGCTTAGGGACAGGGGGCCGGACCGGGGAGCTGTTTTTT.

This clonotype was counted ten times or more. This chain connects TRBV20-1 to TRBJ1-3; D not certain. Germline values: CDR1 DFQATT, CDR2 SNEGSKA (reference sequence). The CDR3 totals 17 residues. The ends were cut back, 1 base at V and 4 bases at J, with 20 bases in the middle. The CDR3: CSARGEVHSVEGNTIYF. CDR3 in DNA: TGCAGTGCTAGAGGGGAAGTTCATTCCGTCGAGGGAAACACCATATATTTT.

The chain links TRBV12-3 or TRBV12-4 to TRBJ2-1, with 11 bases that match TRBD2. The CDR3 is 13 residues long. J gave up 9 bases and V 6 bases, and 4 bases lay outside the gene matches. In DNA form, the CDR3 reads TGTGCCAGCAGCCGTAGCGGGGGGGGTGAGCAGTTCTTC. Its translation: CASSRSGGGEQFF.

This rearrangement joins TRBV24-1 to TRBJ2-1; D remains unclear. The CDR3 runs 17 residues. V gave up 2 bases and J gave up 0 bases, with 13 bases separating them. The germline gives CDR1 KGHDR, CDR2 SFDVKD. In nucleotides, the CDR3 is TGTGCCACCAGTGATTGGACGGGCCGCAGCTCCTACAATGAGCAGTTCTTC. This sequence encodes CATSDWTGRSSYNEQFF.

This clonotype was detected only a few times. The CDR3 reads CASSQLPGVSGNTIYF. The CDR3 nucleotides read TGTGCCAGCAGTCAACTCCCCGGGGTCTCTGGAAACACCATATATTTT. The chain uses TRBV6-1 and TRBJ1-3; D is undetermined. V lost 5 bases and J 0 bases, leaving 14 bases between the germline ends. CDR3 length equals 16 residues. Germline V CDR1 and CDR2: MNHNS, SASEGT.

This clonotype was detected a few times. DNA for the CDR3: TGTGCCAGCAGCTTGGGACAGGAAAAACTGTTTTTT. Its translation is CASSLGQEKLFF. This rearrangement joins TRBV7-9 to TRBJ1-4, with TRBD1 matching over 7 bases. Germline V CDR1 and CDR2: SEHNR, FQNEAQ (reference sequence). The CDR3 runs to 12 residues. V was clipped by 3 bases and J by 8 bases; unmatched bases: 0.

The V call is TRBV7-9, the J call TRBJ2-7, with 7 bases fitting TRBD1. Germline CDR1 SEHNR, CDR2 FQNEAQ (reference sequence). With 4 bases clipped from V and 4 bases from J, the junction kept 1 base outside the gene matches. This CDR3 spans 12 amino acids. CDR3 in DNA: TGTGCCAGCAGCTGGACAGGATACGAGCAGTACTTC. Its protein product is CASSWTGYEQYF.

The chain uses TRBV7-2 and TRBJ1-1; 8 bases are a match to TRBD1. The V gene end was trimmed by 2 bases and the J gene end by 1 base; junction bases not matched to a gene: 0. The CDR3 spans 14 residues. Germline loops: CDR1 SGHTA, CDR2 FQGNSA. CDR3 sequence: CASSLQGANTEAFF. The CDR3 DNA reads TGTGCCAGCAGCTTACAGGGGGCGAACACTGAAGCTTTCTTT.

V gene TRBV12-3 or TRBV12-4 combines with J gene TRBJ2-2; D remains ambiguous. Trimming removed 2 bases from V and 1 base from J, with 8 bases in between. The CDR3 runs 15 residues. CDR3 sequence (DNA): TGTGCCAGCAGTTTATTGGCGGAGAACACCGGGGAGCTGTTTTTT. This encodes CASSLLAENTGELFF.

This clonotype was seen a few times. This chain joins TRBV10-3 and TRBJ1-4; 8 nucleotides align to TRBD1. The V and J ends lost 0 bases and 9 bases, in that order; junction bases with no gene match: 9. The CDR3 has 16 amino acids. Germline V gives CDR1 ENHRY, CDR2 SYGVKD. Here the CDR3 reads CAISESMDRALKKLFF. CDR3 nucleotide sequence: TGTGCCATCAGTGAGTCGATGGACAGGGCCCTAAAAAAACTGTTTTTT.

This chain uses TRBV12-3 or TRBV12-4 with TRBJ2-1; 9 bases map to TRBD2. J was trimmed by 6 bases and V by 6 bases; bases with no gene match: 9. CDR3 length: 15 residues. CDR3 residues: CASSRSGRMANEQFF. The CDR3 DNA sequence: TGTGCCAGCAGCCGTAGCGGGAGAATGGCCAATGAGCAGTTCTTC.

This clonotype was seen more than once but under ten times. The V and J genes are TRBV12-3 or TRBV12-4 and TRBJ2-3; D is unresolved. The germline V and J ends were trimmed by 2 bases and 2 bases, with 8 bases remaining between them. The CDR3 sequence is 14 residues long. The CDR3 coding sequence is TGTGCCAGCAGTTTACAGGATCCCACAGATACGCAGTATTTT. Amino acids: CASSLQDPTDTQYF.

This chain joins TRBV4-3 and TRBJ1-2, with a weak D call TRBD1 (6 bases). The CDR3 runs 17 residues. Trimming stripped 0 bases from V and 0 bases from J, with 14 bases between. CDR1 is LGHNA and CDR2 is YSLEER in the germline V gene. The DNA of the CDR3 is TGCGCCAGCAGCCAAGAAAGGACAGTGATCCCTAACTATGGCTACACCTTC. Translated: CASSQERTVIPNYGYTF.

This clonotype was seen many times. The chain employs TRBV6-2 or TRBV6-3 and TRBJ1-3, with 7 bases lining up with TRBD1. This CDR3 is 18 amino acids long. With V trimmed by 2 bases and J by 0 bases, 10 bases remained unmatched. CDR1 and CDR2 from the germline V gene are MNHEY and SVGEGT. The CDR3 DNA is TGTGCCAGCAGTTACGATCGCCGACAGGGAAGCTCTGGAAACACCATATATTTT. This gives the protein CASSYDRRQGSSGNTIYF.

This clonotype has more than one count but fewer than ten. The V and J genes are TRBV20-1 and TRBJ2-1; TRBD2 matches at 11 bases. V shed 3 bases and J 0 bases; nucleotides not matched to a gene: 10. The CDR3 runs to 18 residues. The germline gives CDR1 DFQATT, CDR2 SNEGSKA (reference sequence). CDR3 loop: CSARAGGSGRASYNEQFF. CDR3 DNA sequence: TGCAGTGCTAGGGCGGGGGGTAGCGGGAGGGCCTCCTACAATGAGCAGTTCTTC.